The entry below describes one T cell receptor beta chain. The sample is drawn from a study of Ad26.COV2.S vaccination and SARS-CoV-2 variants. Study-level background: Ad26.COV2.S was injected intramuscularly once or twice, 56 days apart.

The protocol was immunoSEQ multiplex PCR, while the TCRdb copy is restricted to in-frame clones and leaves out a portion. The table has 300,000 to 400,000 clones, about 86% seen once; the top ten hold 1.5% to 2%. V lost 1 base, J lost 4 bases, and 7 bases lay in between. Looked up from germline, CDR1 is LGHNT and CDR2 is FRNRAP. This CDR3 contains 13 residues. The treatment: 15 to 20 received Ad26.COV2.S at low or high dose, single or two shots; several received placebo; per-sample allocation not given. Collection of samples fell on day 63 after the first vaccine or placebo injection. The specimen comprised peripheral blood, sampled in a trial of Ad26.COV2.S vaccine versus placebo. This chain connects TRBV12-5 to TRBJ1-2; D gene uncertain. This TCR was recovered from a person between 18 and 59 years old who received the Ad26.COV2.S COVID-19 vaccine or a placebo. CDR3 coding DNA: TGTGCTAGTGGTTTGGGTCATCTCTATGGCTACACCTTC. Encoded protein: CASGLGHLYGYTF.